The 2 T cell receptor beta chains below were found in one sample sequenced in a study of low-dose radiotherapy and immunotherapy resistance in tumors. TRAV- and TRBV-specific primers primed first-strand cDNA, covering alpha and beta chains. TCRs were amplified for roughly 20 PCR cycles with a constant-region primer and V-primer adapter. TCRdb itself ran the reads through MiXCR, one entry per CDR3 protein. The sample holds about 64,000 distinct CDR3 sequences, 26% seen once. As to time point: before trial treatment. This specimen was PBMCs, taken before treatment. The receptors come from a male donor with rectosigmoid adenocarcinoma.

This clonotype was recorded at least ten times. The J gene is TRBJ1-6, the V gene TRBV4-1, with D possibly TRBD1 on 5 matching bases. The CDR3 totals 15 residues. CDR1 and CDR2 from the germline V gene are MGHRA and YSYEKL. Trimming cost V 0 bases and J 4 bases, with 7 bases left between them. CDR3 bases: TGCGCCAGCAGCCAAGATCAGGGATATAATTCACCCCTCCACTTT. It encodes CASSQDQGYNSPLHF.

The CDR3 protein is CASSPSSGVYNEQFF. The CDR3 DNA reads as TGTGCCAGCAGCCCCAGTAGCGGGGTATACAATGAGCAGTTCTTC. The chain has TRBV7-8 and TRBJ2-1, with TRBD2 matching 8 bases. V was clipped by 5 bases and J by 4 bases; unmatched bases: 7. The CDR3 has 15 residues. Germline CDR1 and CDR2: SGHVS and FQNEAQ.